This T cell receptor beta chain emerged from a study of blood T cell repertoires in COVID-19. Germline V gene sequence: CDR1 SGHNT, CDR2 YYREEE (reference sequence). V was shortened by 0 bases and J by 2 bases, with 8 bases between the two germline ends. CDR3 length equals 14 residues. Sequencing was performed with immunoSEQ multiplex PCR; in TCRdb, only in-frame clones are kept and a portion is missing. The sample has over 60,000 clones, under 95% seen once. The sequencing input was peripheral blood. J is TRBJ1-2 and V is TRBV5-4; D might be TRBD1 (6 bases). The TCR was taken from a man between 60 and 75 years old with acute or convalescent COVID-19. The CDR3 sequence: CASSLATGNYGYTF. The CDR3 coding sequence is TGTGCCAGCAGCTTGGCAACAGGGAACTATGGCTACACCTTC.